The clone carrying this T cell receptor (beta chain) showed up just a few times. Antigen unknown. Hyperthyroidism patients were newly diagnosed, had disease duration under 2 months, and were aged 18 to 65 years. Isolation of PBMCs was performed on 9.5 to 10 ml fresh peripheral blood. This record comes from a study of T cells in Graves' hyperthyroidism and ophthalmopathy. Looking at the study overall: Peripheral blood was acquired at first diagnosis, ahead of any therapy whatsoever. Points from the study as a whole: From stable hyperthyroidism, ophthalmopathy was separated by a 13 V-J model.

Researchers took RNA transcripts and amplified the TCR beta CDR3 regions from them. HTBI primers were employed in a first-round RT-PCR of the TCR CDR3. Each CDR3 protein gets one entry after TCRdb re-called the multiplex PCR reads with MiXCR. The table lists over 500,000 distinct CDR3 sequences, around 13% of them singletons. V shed 2 bases and J 5 bases; nucleotides not matched to a gene: 5. Germline V gene data show CDR1 as SGHRS and CDR2 as YFSETQ. The CDR3 runs 16 residues. Sequenced: blood. The chain couples TRBV5-1 to TRBJ2-3; 13 nucleotides align to TRBD2. The source of this sequence is a woman in her 40s with Graves' hyperthyroidism. CDR3 bases: TGCGCCAGCAGCTTTGGACTAGCGGGAGTGAAAGATACGCAGTATTTT. It yields the protein CASSFGLAGVKDTQYF.